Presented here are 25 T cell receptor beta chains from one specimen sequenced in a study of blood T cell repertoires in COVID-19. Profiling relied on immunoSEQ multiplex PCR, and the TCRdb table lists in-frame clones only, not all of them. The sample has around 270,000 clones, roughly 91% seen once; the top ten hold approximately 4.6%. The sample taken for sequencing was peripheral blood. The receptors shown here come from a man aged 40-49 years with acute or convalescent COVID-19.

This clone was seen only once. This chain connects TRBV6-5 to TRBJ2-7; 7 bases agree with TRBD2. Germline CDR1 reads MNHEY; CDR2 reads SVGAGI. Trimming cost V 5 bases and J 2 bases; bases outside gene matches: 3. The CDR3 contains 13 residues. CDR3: CASSRDYTYEQYF. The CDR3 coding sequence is TGTGCCAGCAGTAGGGACTATACCTACGAGCAGTACTTC.

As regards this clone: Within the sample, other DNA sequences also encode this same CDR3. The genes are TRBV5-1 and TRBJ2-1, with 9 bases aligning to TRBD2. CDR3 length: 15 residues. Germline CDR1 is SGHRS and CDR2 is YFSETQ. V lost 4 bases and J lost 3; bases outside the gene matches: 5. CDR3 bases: TGCGCCAGCAGCCCTCTAGCGGGGCTCTACAATGAGCAGTTCTTC. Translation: CASSPLAGLYNEQFF.

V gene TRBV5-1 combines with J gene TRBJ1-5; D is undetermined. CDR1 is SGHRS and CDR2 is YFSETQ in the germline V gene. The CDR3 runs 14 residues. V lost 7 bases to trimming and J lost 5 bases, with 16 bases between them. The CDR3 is CASPGKGMDQPQHF. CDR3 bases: TGCGCCAGCCCCGGGAAAGGGATGGATCAGCCCCAGCATTTT.

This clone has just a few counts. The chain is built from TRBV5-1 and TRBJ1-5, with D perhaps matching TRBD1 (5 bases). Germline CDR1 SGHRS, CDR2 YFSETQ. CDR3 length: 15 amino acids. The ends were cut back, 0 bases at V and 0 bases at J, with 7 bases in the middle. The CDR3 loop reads CASSLEGYSNQPQHF. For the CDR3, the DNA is TGCGCCAGCAGCTTGGAGGGGTATAGCAATCAGCCCCAGCATTTT.

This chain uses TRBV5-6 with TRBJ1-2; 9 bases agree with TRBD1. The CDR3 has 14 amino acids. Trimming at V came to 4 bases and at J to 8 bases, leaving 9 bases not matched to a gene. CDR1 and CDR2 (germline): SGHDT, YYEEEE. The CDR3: CASSDRQGGFGYTF. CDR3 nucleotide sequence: TGTGCCAGCAGCGACAGACAGGGGGGATTCGGCTACACCTTC. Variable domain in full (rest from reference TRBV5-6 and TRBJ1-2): DAGVTQSPTHLIKTRGQQVTLRCSPKSGHDTVSWYQQALGQGPQFIFQYYEEEERQRGNFPDRFSGHQFPNYSSELNVNALLLGDSALYLCASSDRQGGFGYTFGSGTRLTVV.

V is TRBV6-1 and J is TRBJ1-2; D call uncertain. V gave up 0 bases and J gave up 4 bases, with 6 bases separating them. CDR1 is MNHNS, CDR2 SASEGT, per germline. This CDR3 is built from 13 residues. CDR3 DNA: TGTGCCAGCAGTGAAGCCTCGCGCTATGGCTACACCTTC. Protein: CASSEASRYGYTF.

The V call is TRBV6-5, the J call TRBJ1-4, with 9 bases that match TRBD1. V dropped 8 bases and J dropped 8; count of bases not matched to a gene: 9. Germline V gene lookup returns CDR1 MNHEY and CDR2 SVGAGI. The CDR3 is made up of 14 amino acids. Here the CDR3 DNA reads TGTGCCAGCGGAAGGACAGGGGTGGGAGAAAAACTGTTTTTT. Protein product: CASGRTGVGEKLFF.

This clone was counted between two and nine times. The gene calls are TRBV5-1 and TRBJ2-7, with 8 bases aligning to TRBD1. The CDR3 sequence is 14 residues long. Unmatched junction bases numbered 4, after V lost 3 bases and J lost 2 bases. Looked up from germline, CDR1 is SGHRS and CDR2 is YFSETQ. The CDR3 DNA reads TGCGCCAGCAGCTCCGGACAGGGTCCCTACGAGCAGTACTTC. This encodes CASSSGQGPYEQYF. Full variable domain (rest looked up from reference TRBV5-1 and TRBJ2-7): KAGVTQTPRYLIKTRGQQVTLSCSPISGHRSVSWYQQTPGQGLQFLFEYFSETQRNKGNFPGRFSGRQFSNSRSEMNVSTLELGDSALYLCASSSGQGPYEQYFGPGTRLTVT.

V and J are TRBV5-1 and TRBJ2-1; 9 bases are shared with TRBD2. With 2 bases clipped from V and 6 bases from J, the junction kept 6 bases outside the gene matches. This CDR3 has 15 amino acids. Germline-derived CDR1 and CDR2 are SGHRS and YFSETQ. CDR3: CASSFSGGDLNEQFF. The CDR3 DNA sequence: TGCGCCAGCAGCTTTAGCGGGGGTGACCTCAATGAGCAGTTCTTC.

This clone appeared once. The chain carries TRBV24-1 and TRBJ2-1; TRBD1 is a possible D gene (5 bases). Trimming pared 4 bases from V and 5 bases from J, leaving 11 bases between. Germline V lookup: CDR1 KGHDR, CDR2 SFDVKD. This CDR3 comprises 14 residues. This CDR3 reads CATSDPDTDNEQFF. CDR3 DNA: TGTGCCACCAGTGACCCGGACACCGACAATGAGCAGTTCTTC.

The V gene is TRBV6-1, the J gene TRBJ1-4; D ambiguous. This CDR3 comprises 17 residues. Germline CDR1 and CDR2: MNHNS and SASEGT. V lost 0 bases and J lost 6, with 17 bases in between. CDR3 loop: CASSEAGGSQRDEKLFF. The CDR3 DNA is TGTGCCAGCAGTGAAGCGGGTGGCTCCCAACGGGATGAAAAACTGTTTTTT.

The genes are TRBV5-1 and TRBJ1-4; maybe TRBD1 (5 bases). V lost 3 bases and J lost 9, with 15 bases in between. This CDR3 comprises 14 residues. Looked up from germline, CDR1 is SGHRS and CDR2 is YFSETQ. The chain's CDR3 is CASSCREVFQKLFF. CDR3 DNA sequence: TGCGCCAGCAGCTGCAGGGAGGTGTTTCAAAAACTGTTTTTT.

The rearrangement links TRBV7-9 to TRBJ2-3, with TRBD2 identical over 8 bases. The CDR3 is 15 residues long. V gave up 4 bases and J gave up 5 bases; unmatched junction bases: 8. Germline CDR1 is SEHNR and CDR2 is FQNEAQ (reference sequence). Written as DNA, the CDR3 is TGTGCCAGCAGCTCCCTCAGCGGGGGACGAGATACGCAGTATTTT. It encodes CASSSLSGGRDTQYF.

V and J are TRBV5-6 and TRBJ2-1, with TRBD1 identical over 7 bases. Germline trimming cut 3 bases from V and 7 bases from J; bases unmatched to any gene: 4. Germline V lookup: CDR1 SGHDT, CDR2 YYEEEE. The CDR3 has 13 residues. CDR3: CASSSDRVNEQFF. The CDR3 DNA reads TGTGCCAGCAGCTCCGACAGGGTGAATGAGCAGTTCTTC.

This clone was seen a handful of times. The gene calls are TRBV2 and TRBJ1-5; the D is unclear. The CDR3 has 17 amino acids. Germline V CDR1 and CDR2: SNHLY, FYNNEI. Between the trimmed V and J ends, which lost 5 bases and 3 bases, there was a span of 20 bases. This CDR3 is CASSNSDLDGLNQPQHF. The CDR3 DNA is TGTGCCAGCAGTAACTCTGACTTAGACGGACTCAATCAGCCCCAGCATTTT.

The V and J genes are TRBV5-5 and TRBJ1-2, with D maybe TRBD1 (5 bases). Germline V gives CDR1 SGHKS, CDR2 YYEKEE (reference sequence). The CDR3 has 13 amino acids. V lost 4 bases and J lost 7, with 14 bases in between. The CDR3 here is CASSPDRVRGYTF. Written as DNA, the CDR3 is TGTGCCAGCAGCCCAGACAGAGTCCGTGGCTACACCTTC. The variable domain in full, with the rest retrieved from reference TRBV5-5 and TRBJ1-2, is DAGVTQSPTHLIKTRGQQVTLRCSPISGHKSVSWYQQVLGQGPQFIFQYYEKEERGRGNFPDRFSARQFPNYSSELNVNALLLGDSALYLCASSPDRVRGYTFGSGTRLTVV.

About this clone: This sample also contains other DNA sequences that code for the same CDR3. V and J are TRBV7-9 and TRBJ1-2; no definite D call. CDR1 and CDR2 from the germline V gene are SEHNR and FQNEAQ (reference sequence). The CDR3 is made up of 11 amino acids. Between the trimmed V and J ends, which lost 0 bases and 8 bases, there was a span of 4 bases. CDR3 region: CASSLAGGYTF. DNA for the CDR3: TGTGCCAGCAGCTTAGCCGGGGGCTACACCTTC.

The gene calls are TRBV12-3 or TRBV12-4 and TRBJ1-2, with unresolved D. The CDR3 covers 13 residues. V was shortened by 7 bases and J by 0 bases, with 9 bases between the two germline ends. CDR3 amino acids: CASKVGANYGYTF. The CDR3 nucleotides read TGTGCCAGCAAGGTTGGAGCTAACTATGGCTACACCTTC.

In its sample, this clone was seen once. CDR3 coding DNA: TGTGCCAGCAGTTTAAAGGCAGGACGGGGACAGCCCCAGCATTTT. Its protein is CASSLKAGRGQPQHF. This sequence joins TRBV27 and TRBJ1-5; D is unclear. Between the trimmed V and J ends, which lost 2 bases and 7 bases, there was a span of 15 bases. The CDR3 has 15 residues. Germline-derived CDR1 and CDR2 are MNHEY and SMNVEV (reference sequence).

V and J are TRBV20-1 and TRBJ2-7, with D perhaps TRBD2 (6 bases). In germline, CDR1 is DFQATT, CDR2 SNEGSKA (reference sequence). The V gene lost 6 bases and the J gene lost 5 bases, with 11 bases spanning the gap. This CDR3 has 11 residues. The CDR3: CSAAGGDEQYF. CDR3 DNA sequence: TGCAGTGCCGCCGGCGGGGACGAGCAGTACTTC.

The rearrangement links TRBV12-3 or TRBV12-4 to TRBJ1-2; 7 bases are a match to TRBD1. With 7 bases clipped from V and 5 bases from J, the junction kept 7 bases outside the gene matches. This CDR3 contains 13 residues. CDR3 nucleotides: TGTGCCAGCACCCTCGGACAGGAGTATGGCTACACCTTC. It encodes CASTLGQEYGYTF.

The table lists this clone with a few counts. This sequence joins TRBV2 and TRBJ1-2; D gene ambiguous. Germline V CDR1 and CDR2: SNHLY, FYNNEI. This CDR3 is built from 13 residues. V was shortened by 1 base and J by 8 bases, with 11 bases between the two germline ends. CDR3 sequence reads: CASSEVRRQGYTF. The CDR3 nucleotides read TGTGCCAGCAGTGAAGTCCGCCGCCAGGGCTACACCTTC.

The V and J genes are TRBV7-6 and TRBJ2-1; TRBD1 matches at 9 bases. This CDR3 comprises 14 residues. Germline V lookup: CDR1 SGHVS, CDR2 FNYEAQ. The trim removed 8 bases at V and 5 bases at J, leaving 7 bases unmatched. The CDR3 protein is CASGEGQGHNEQFF. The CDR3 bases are TGTGCCAGCGGGGAGGGACAGGGCCACAATGAGCAGTTCTTC.

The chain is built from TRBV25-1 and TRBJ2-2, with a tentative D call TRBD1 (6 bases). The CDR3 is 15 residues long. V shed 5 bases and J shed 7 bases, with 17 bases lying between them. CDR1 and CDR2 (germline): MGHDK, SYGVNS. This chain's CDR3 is CASSYGTPGNGELFF. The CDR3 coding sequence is TGTGCCAGCAGTTACGGGACACCCGGGAACGGGGAGCTGTTTTTT.

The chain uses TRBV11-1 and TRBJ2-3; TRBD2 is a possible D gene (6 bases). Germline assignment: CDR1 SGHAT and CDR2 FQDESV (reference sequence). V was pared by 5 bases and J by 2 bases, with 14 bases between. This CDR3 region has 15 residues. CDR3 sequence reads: CASSARDWYTDTQYF. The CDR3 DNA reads TGTGCCAGCAGCGCACGGGACTGGTACACAGATACGCAGTATTTT.